This T cell receptor beta chain comes out of a study of CD8 T cells in Susac syndrome. Each multiple sclerosis control was a treatment-naive patient with relapsing-remitting disease that was either stable or active. Reverse transcription used about 0.45 to 1 ug RNA and random hexamers. TCRdb independently ran MiXCR on the immunoSEQ multiplex PCR reads; one entry per CDR3 protein. The table records 150,000 to 200,000 distinct CDR3 sequences, approximately 93% of them present only once. The source material was CD4+ T cells from PBMCs. The receptor was isolated from a human donor with multiple sclerosis.

The CDR3, as DNA: TGTGCCAGCACCTACTCGGGGCGAACTAATGAAAAACTGTTTTTT. Its protein product is CASTYSGRTNEKLFF. This sequence joins TRBV6-1 and TRBJ1-4, with TRBD1 as a possible D gene (5 bases). CDR1 is MNHNS and CDR2 is SASEGT in the germline V gene. V was shortened by 7 bases and J by 1 base, with 13 bases between the two germline ends. The CDR3 sequence is 15 residues long.